The 32 T cell receptor beta chains reported below all come from one sample, sequenced in a study of cytomegalovirus exposure and HLA in healthy donors. PCR primers comprised 60 Vbeta and 13 Jbeta primers. Clones were read by immunoSEQ multiplex PCR, and TCRdb kept only the in-frame ones, dropping some. The table has fewer than 200,000 clones, nearly 80% seen once. Sample: PBMCs. These TCRs come from a female donor in good health and CMV-seronegative.

The rearrangement joins TRBV28 to TRBJ1-5; 10 bases match TRBD1. This CDR3 comprises 15 residues. Germline CDR1 reads MDHEN; CDR2 reads SYDVKM. Losses at the gene ends were 7 bases for V and 3 bases for J; bases not matched to a gene: 6. The CDR3 is CASTWDRGINQPQHF. The CDR3 DNA reads TGTGCCAGCACCTGGGACAGGGGCATCAATCAGCCCCAGCATTTT.

This chain connects TRBV19 to TRBJ1-2, with D possibly matching TRBD1 (6 bases). This CDR3 has 16 amino acids. From germline, CDR1 is LNHDA and CDR2 SQIVND (reference sequence). V dropped 4 bases and J dropped 7 bases, with 22 bases sitting between them. The chain's CDR3 is CASSNRQVSSGGGYTF. CDR3 coding DNA: TGTGCCAGTAGTAACCGACAGGTCTCTTCGGGGGGTGGCTACACCTTC. The full variable domain, its missing parts supplied by reference TRBV19 and TRBJ1-2, is DGGITQSPKYLFRKEGQNVTLSCEQNLNHDAMYWYRQDPGQGLRLIYYSQIVNDFQKGDIAEGYSVSREKKESFPLTVTSAQKNPTAFYLCASSNRQVSSGGGYTFGSGTRLTVV.

Here the CDR3 reads CASSSQQGLSGNTIYF. The DNA of the CDR3 is TGTGCCAGCAGTTCCCAACAGGGGCTCTCTGGAAACACCATATATTTT. The rearrangement uses TRBV7-6 and TRBJ1-3; TRBD1 matches 7 bases. The CDR3 totals 16 residues. From germline, CDR1 is SGHVS and CDR2 FNYEAQ. Losses at the gene ends were 6 bases for V and 0 bases for J; bases not matched to a gene: 8.

This sequence joins TRBV6-5 and TRBJ1-2, with 7 bases that match TRBD1. The V segment lost 5 bases and the J segment 4 bases; nucleotides outside the gene matches: 10. Germline CDR1 is MNHEY and CDR2 is SVGAGI. The CDR3 contains 15 residues. The CDR3 DNA reads TGTGCCAGCAGTGTCTCCTGGACAGGCCCCTATGGCTACACCTTC. It encodes CASSVSWTGPYGYTF.

CDR3 bases: TGTGCCAGCAGCTACCTGGCGGGGGCGCAGTGGTATGGCTACACCTTC. This gives the protein CASSYLAGAQWYGYTF. This rearrangement joins TRBV7-6 to TRBJ1-2; the D gene is possibly TRBD1 (6 bases). Germline lookup yields CDR1 SGHVS and CDR2 FNYEAQ. Between the trimmed V and J ends, which lost 4 bases and 5 bases, there was a span of 20 bases. The CDR3 consists of 16 residues.

This clone was recorded only once. V is TRBV9 and J is TRBJ1-6; maybe TRBD1 (5 bases). The CDR3 has 15 residues. Deletions cut 3 bases from V and 10 bases from J, with 17 bases between. Germline CDR1 reads SGDLS; CDR2 reads YYNGEE. As DNA, the CDR3 is TGTGCCAGCAGCGCGGAGAAGGGGCTGGGATCACCCCTCCACTTT. Protein sequence: CASSAEKGLGSPLHF.

The V gene is TRBV5-4, the J gene TRBJ1-3; TRBD1 agrees at 11 bases. Germline trimming cut 4 bases from V and 8 bases from J; bases unmatched to any gene: 2. The CDR3 spans 13 residues. Per the germline V gene, CDR1 is SGHNT and CDR2 is YYREEE (reference sequence). The CDR3 DNA sequence: TGTGCCAGCAGCCCGGGACAGGGGGACACCATATATTTT. This encodes CASSPGQGDTIYF.

The chain combines TRBV25-1 with TRBJ2-2; 12 positions agree with TRBD2. V shed 6 bases, J shed 7 bases, and the junction held 6 bases outside the gene matches. CDR3 length equals 15 residues. Germline CDR1 and CDR2: MGHDK and SYGVNS. CDR3 protein: CASRTSGSLGGELFF. CDR3 nucleotides: TGTGCCAGCAGGACTAGCGGGAGCCTTGGCGGGGAGCTGTTTTTT.

The V and J genes are TRBV12-2 and TRBJ2-3; the table calls TRBD1, which could not be checked here. TRBV12-2 is a listed pseudogene. The CDR3 totals 19 residues. As DNA, the CDR3 is TGTGCAAGTCGCTTGTTAGGGACAGGGGGCAATAATTACACAGATACGCAGTATTTT. Amino acids: CASRLLGTGGNNYTDTQYF.

Note on this clone: No conserved phenylalanine or tryptophan is present at the end of the CDR3, so a read error is the likely explanation. The rearrangement links TRBV28 to TRBJ1-2; no firm D call. The CDR3 is 15 amino acids. Germline V CDR1 and CDR2: MDHEN, SYDVKM. V was pared by 5 bases and J by 4 bases, with 17 bases between. Written as DNA, the CDR3 is TGTGCCAGCAGTAAGGGCGGCATGGAGGGCTATGGCTACACCCTC. Protein sequence: CASSKGGMEGYGYTL.

This clone appeared a single time. The rearrangement uses TRBV28 and TRBJ1-1; D is uncertain. V was shortened by 5 bases and J by 4 bases, with 8 bases between the two germline ends. The CDR3 has 12 amino acids. Germline lookup yields CDR1 MDHEN and CDR2 SYDVKM. As DNA, the CDR3 is TGTGCCAGCAGTATCTTTTCCACTGAAGCTTTCTTT. It is translated as CASSIFSTEAFF.

The genes are TRBV11-3 and TRBJ2-7, with D possibly TRBD1 on 6 matching bases. Germline V CDR1 and CDR2: SGHNT, YENEEA. Trimming stripped 5 bases from V and 3 bases from J, with 11 bases between. This CDR3 has 13 amino acids. CDR3 loop: CASSEGQSYEQYF. The CDR3 nucleotides read TGTGCCAGCAGCGAAGGACAGAGCTACGAGCAGTACTTC.

This clone has only a few counts. The chain has TRBV6-5 and TRBJ2-1; TRBD1 might be the D (5 bases). CDR3 length: 14 amino acids. Germline lookup yields CDR1 MNHEY and CDR2 SVGAGI. Trimming left V 6 bases short and J 10 bases short, with 19 bases between. The DNA of the CDR3 is TGTGCCAGCAGGTTCCGTGGCGGTCCAGGGGAGCAGTTCTTC. Translation: CASRFRGGPGEQFF.

This sequence joins TRBV5-1 and TRBJ2-5; D possibly corresponds to TRBD1 (6 bases). TRBJ2-7 explains the end of the DNA better; the J call may be wrong. CDR3 length: 14 amino acids. Germline CDR1 is SGHRS and CDR2 is YFSETQ. The DNA for the CDR3 is TGCGCCAGCAGCTCACAGGGTACGGGCAACGAGCAGTACTTC. It encodes CASSSQGTGNEQYF.

Regarding this clone: One junction end disagrees with the germline gene, perhaps due to a read error. The V call is TRBV11-2, the J call TRBJ2-1; D uncertain. Germline CDR1 SGHAT, CDR2 FQNNGV. This CDR3 is built from 12 residues. This chain's CDR3 is CASSLDTVVPFF. The CDR3 region has the DNA TGTGCCAGCAGCCTAGATACTGTGGTGCCATTCTTC.

CDR3 sequence: CASSTSGRADSGELFF. CDR3 nucleotide sequence: TGTGCCAGCAGTACTAGCGGGAGGGCCGACTCCGGGGAGCTGTTTTTT. This chain connects TRBV7-2 to TRBJ2-2; 13 bases fit TRBD2. Trimming at V came to 6 bases and at J to 6 bases, leaving 7 bases not matched to a gene. CDR3 length equals 16 residues. CDR1 and CDR2 from the germline V gene are SGHTA and FQGNSA.

With respect to this clone: This CDR3 is also generated by other DNA sequences in the sample. This chain links TRBV7-3 with TRBJ2-7; 10 bases are shared with TRBD1. Trimming took 5 bases from V and 10 from J; bases not matched to a gene: 8. There are 13 residues in the CDR3. Germline V gene data show CDR1 as SGHTA and CDR2 as FQGTGA. CDR3 in amino acids: CASSVGTGDLQYF. CDR3 coding DNA: TGTGCCAGCAGCGTAGGGACAGGGGATTTACAGTACTTC.

The chain uses TRBV6-5 and TRBJ2-1; tentative D call: TRBD2 (6 bases). The V gene's germline CDR1 is MNHEY and CDR2 SVGAGI. Trimming took 0 bases from V and 8 from J, leaving 17 bases between them. The CDR3 covers 16 residues. CDR3 sequence (DNA): TGTGCCAGCAGTTACTCCCCGGGACTCCCCTCGGATGAGCAGTTCTTC. It translates to CASSYSPGLPSDEQFF.

This chain connects TRBV15 to TRBJ2-6; unclear D gene. CDR1 is LNHNV and CDR2 is YYDKDF in the germline V gene (reference sequence). Trimming cost V 5 bases and J 0 bases, with 2 bases left between them. The CDR3 is 13 residues long. The DNA of the CDR3 is TGTGCCACCAGCTACTCTGGGGCCAACGTCCTGACTTTC. This translates into CATSYSGANVLTF.

In its sample, this clone was seen many times. The gene calls are TRBV25-1 and TRBJ2-4; D is unclear. There are 14 residues in the CDR3. Germline V CDR1 and CDR2: MGHDK, SYGVNS. V was trimmed by 5 bases and J by 8 bases, leaving 16 bases between them. The CDR3 region has the DNA TGTGCCAGCAGTCTCGCAGGTGATTTTGACATTCAGTACTTC. This translates into CASSLAGDFDIQYF. Supplemented by reference TRBV25-1 and TRBJ2-4, the full variable domain reads EADIYQTPRYLVIGTGKKITLECSQTMGHDKMYWYQQDPGMELHLIHYSYGVNSTEKGDLSSESTVSRIRTEHFPLTLESARPSHTSQYLCASSLAGDFDIQYFGAGTRLSVL.

J is TRBJ2-5 and V is TRBV5-1; TRBD1 matches at 9 bases. The length of the CDR3 is 16 residues. Germline V lookup: CDR1 SGHRS, CDR2 YFSETQ. J was trimmed by 2 bases and V by 4 bases; bases with no gene match: 9. CDR3 amino acids: CASSPAIGTGQETQYF. The CDR3 region has the DNA TGCGCCAGCAGCCCCGCCATTGGGACAGGGCAAGAGACCCAGTACTTC.

The chain links TRBV2 to TRBJ1-5; TRBD1 aligns across 11 bases. The ends lost 3 bases at V and 9 bases at J; junction bases unmatched: 10. Germline CDR1 reads SNHLY; CDR2 reads FYNNEI. CDR3 length equals 16 residues. CDR3 residues: CASSDYRTGGLRPQHF. The CDR3 DNA reads as TGTGCCAGCAGTGATTACCGGACAGGGGGCCTACGGCCCCAGCATTTT.

The chain uses TRBV6-5 and TRBJ1-1, with D possibly TRBD1 on 5 matching bases. This CDR3 is built from 15 residues. The V gene lost 0 bases and the J gene lost 4 bases, with 12 bases spanning the gap. CDR1 and CDR2 (germline): MNHEY, SVGAGI. CDR3 amino acids: CASSYSNLGGTEAFF. CDR3 nucleotide sequence: TGTGCCAGCAGTTACTCGAATTTGGGGGGCACTGAAGCTTTCTTT.

The genes are TRBV10-3 and TRBJ1-5; 12 bases are a match to TRBD1. Germline CDR1 and CDR2: ENHRY and SYGVKD. V lost 0 bases to trimming and J lost 7 bases; unmatched junction nucleotides: 1. CDR3 size: 15 residues. CDR3 region: CAISESGQGAQPQHF. CDR3 nucleotides: TGTGCCATCAGTGAGTCGGGACAGGGGGCGCAGCCCCAGCATTTT.

Points on this clone: This same CDR3 is encoded by further DNA sequences in the sample. The V and J genes are TRBV19 and TRBJ1-1; possible D gene TRBD1, 6 bases. The CDR3 is 12 residues long. CDR1 and CDR2 (germline): LNHDA, SQIVND (reference sequence). Trimming took 6 bases from V and 1 from J, leaving 6 bases between them. The CDR3 DNA reads as TGTGCCAGTAGAGGGGGGAACACTGAAGCTTTCTTT. Its protein is CASRGGNTEAFF.

This chain joins TRBV7-9 and TRBJ2-7; D is possibly TRBD2 (6 bases). With 4 bases removed from V and 6 bases from J, the gap between germline ends came to 16 bases. The CDR3 runs to 14 residues. Germline CDR1 and CDR2: SEHNR and FQNEAQ (reference sequence). CDR3 sequence (DNA): TGTGCCAGCAGCTGGGGAGGAGAGGGAGGCGAGCAGTACTTC. It translates to CASSWGGEGGEQYF. Together with reference TRBV7-9 and TRBJ2-7, the CDR3 gives the full variable domain: DTGVSQNPRHKITKRGQNVTFRCDPISEHNRLYWYRQTLGQGPEFLTYFQNEAQLEKSRLLSDRFSAERPKGSFSTLEIQRTEQGDSAMYLCASSWGGEGGEQYFGPGTRLTVT.

V usage is TRBV23-1 and J usage is TRBJ1-6; 7 bases match TRBD1. TRBV23-1 is flagged as an ORF with uncertain function. The length of the CDR3 is 15 residues. V was clipped by 8 bases and J by 6 bases; unmatched bases: 10. CDR3 bases: TGCGCCAGCGAAGGTCCGGGACAGATTAATTCACCCCTCCACTTT. Its protein is CASEGPGQINSPLHF.

The chain uses TRBV28 and TRBJ2-7; 12 nucleotides align to TRBD1. CDR1 MDHEN and CDR2 SYDVKM come from the germline V gene. The CDR3 runs to 16 residues. V shed 7 bases and J 3 bases; nucleotides not matched to a gene: 10. Written as DNA, the CDR3 is TGTGCCAGCAACACTATTGGGACAGGGGGCTTCTACGAGCAGTACTTC. Encoded protein: CASNTIGTGGFYEQYF.

The chain links TRBV5-1 to TRBJ2-7; 8 bases map to TRBD1. In germline, CDR1 is SGHRS, CDR2 YFSETQ. The CDR3 sequence is 17 residues long. The J segment lost 3 bases and the V segment lost 4 bases, leaving 15 bases of the junction unmatched. The CDR3, as DNA: TGCGCCAGCAGCCATGGGGACAGGAGCCCTCCTTTCTACGAGCAGTACTTC. Its protein product is CASSHGDRSPPFYEQYF.

A few counts support this clone. This sequence joins TRBV7-2 and TRBJ2-6, with no clear D. The CDR3 spans 15 residues. The V end lost 1 base, the J end lost 0 bases, and 4 bases lay between the germline ends. The germline gives CDR1 SGHTA, CDR2 FQGNSA. This CDR3 reads CASSLGVSGANVLTF. Written as DNA, the CDR3 is TGTGCCAGCAGCTTAGGAGTCTCTGGGGCCAACGTCCTGACTTTC.

The chain has TRBV5-1 and TRBJ2-1; TRBD1 agrees at 9 bases. CDR1 is SGHRS, CDR2 YFSETQ, per germline. V lost 0 bases and J lost 6; bases outside the gene matches: 4. CDR3 length: 15 amino acids. The CDR3 sequence is CASSLGQGGVNEQFF. The CDR3 bases are TGCGCCAGCAGCTTGGGACAGGGGGGGGTCAATGAGCAGTTCTTC. The full variable domain, its missing parts supplied by reference TRBV5-1 and TRBJ2-1, is KAGVTQTPRYLIKTRGQQVTLSCSPISGHRSVSWYQQTPGQGLQFLFEYFSETQRNKGNFPGRFSGRQFSNSRSEMNVSTLELGDSALYLCASSLGQGGVNEQFFGPGTRLTVL.

This clone was counted once. The chain is built from TRBV6-5 and TRBJ1-1; D gene ambiguous. V was shortened by 5 bases and J by 4 bases, with 11 bases between the two germline ends. CDR3 length: 13 amino acids. Germline values: CDR1 MNHEY, CDR2 SVGAGI. The CDR3 DNA sequence: TGTGCCAGCAGTGGGAGGTGGAGCACTGAAGCTTTCTTT. It codes for CASSGRWSTEAFF.